The 5 T cell receptor beta chains below come from one sample, sequenced in a study of CD8+CD57+ T cells in acquired aplastic anemia. Template material for TCR beta VDJ and CDR3 profiling consisted of genomic DNA. TCRdb re-called the reads with MiXCR, one entry per CDR3 protein. Of 150,000 to 200,000 distinct CDR3 sequences detected, under 50% appear once; the ten largest clones hold about 1.8%. For sequencing, patients were chosen who had shown expansion of CD8+CD57+ cells by flow cytometry. Sequenced sample: sorted CD4+, CD8+, or CD8+CD57+ T cells (not recorded which) from PBMCs. The origin of the receptors is a human donor with aplastic anemia.

This clonotype was seen only a few times. The rearrangement uses TRBV10-1 and TRBJ1-2, with D uncertain. The CDR3 is made up of 12 amino acids. The germline CDR1 and CDR2 sequences are WNHNN and SYGVQD (reference sequence). The ends were cut back, 3 bases at V and 2 bases at J, with 4 bases in the middle. The CDR3 DNA reads TGCGCCAGCAGTGACCTCAACTATGGCTACACCTTC. Its translation: CASSDLNYGYTF.

This sequence joins TRBV6-1 and TRBJ2-7; D is unclear. The CDR3 spans 14 residues. Germline V gives CDR1 MNHNS, CDR2 SASEGT. V was pared by 5 bases and J by 0 bases, with 11 bases between. CDR3 sequence (DNA): TGTGCCAGCAGTCCCACTCAAAGCTCCTACGAGCAGTACTTC. It yields the protein CASSPTQSSYEQYF.

The J gene is TRBJ1-2, the V gene TRBV24-1, with 10 positions matching TRBD1. The CDR3 is 14 amino acids. V trimming: 4 bases; J trimming: 3 bases; junction bases outside the gene matches: 1. Germline V gives CDR1 KGHDR, CDR2 SFDVKD. CDR3 amino acids: CATSEGTGDYGYTF. The DNA for the CDR3 is TGTGCCACCAGTGAAGGGACAGGGGACTATGGCTACACCTTC.

The rearrangement links TRBV5-1 to TRBJ1-2; 8 positions agree with TRBD1. Trimming cost V 2 bases and J 5 bases; bases outside gene matches: 8. The CDR3 loop spans 15 amino acids. Germline values: CDR1 SGHRS, CDR2 YFSETQ. This chain's CDR3 is CASSLGTGQEYGYTF. The CDR3 DNA sequence: TGCGCCAGCAGCTTAGGGACAGGACAGGAATATGGCTACACCTTC.

The genes are TRBV7-2 and TRBJ1-3, with D uncertain. The V and J ends lost 2 bases and 0 bases respectively, with 8 bases between them. This CDR3 contains 15 residues. Germline CDR1 reads SGHTA; CDR2 reads FQGNSA. CDR3 DNA: TGTGCCAGCAGCTTACAACTGCTCTCTGGAAACACCATATATTTT. It codes for CASSLQLLSGNTIYF.